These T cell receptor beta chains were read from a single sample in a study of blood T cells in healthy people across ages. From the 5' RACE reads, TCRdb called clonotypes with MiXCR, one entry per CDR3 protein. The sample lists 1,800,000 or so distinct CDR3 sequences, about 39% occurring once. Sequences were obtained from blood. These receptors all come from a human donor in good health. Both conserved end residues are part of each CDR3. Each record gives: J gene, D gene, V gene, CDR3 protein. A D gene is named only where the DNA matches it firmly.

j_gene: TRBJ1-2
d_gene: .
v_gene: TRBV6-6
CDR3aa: CASSSYRLGKVGYGYTF

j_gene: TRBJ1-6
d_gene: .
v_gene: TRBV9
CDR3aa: CASSVEGSSDSPLHF

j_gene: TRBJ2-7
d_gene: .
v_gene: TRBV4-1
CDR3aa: CASSQVVFRDGSYEQYF

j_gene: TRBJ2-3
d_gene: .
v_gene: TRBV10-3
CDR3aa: CAISGKGPTDTQYF

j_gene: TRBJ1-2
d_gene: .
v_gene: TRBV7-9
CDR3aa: CASSLAGGLNYGYTF

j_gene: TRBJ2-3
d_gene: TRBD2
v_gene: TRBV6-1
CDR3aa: CASRRLAGAFTDTQYF

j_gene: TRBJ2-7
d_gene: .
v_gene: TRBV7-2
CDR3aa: CASSYYNFEQYF

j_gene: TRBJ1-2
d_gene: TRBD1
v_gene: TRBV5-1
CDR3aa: CASSWERQGSGYTF

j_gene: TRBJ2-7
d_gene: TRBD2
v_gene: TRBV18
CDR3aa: CASSPSGDYPYEQYF

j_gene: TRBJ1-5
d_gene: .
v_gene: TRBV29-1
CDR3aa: CSVVSANQPQHF

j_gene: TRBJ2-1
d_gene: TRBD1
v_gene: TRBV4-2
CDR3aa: CVSSQDLRGRGEQFF

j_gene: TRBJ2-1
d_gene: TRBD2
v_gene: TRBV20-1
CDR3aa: CSARMAGGNGEQFF

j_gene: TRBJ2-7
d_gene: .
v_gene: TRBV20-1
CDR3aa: CSAREFRGAYEQYF

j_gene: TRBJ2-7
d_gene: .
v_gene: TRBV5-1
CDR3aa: CASSLELGLSYEQYF

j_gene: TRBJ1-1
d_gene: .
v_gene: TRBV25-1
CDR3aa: CASSSQGWAFF

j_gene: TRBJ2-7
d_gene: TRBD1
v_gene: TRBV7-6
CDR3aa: CASSLGSQGVFEQYF

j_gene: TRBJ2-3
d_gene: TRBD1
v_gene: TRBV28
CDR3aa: CASNRDRGTDTQYF

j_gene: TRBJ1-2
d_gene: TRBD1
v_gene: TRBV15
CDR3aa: CATGDRGFYGYTF

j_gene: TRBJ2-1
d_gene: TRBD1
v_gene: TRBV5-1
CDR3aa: CASSTGTGTPYNEQFF

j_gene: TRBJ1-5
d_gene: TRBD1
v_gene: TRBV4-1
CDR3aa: CASSQGQGKLNQPQHF

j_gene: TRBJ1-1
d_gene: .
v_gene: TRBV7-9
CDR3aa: CASSRTRLGDTEAFF

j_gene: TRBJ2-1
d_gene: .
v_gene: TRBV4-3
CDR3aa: CASSQGLVAREFF